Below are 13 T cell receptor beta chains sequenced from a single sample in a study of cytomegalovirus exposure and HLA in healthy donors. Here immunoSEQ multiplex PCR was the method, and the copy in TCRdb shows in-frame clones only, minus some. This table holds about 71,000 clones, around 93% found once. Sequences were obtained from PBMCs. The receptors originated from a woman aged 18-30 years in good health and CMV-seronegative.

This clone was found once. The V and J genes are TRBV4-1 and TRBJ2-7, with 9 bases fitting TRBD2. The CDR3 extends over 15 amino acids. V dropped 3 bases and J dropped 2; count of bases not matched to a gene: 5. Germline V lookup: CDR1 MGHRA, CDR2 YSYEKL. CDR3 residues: CASSHTSGPTYEQYF. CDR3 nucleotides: TGCGCCAGCAGCCACACTAGCGGGCCCACCTACGAGCAGTACTTC.

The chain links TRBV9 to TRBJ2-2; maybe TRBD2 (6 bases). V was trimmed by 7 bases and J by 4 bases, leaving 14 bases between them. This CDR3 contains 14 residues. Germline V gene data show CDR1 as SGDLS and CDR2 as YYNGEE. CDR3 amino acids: CASAPRGFTGELFF. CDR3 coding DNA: TGTGCCAGCGCCCCTCGGGGGTTCACCGGGGAGCTGTTTTTT. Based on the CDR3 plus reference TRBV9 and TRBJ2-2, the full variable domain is DSGVTQTPKHLITATGQRVTLRCSPRSGDLSVYWYQQSLDQGLQFLIQYYNGEERAKGNILERFSAQQFPDLHSELNLSSLELGDSALYFCASAPRGFTGELFFGEGSRLTVL.

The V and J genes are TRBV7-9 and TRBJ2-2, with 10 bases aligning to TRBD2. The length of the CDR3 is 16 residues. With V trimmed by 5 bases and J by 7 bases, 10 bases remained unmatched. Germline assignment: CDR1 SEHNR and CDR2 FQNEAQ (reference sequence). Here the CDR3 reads CASSPLAGVRSGELFF. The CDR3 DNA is TGTGCCAGCAGCCCGCTAGCGGGAGTAAGGAGCGGGGAGCTGTTTTTT.

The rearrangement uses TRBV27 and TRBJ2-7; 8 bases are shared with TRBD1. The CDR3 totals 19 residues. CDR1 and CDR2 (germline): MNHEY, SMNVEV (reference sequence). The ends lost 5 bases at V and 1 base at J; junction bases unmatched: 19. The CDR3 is CASSPQGQGYVGPSYEQYF. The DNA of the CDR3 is TGTGCCAGCAGTCCTCAAGGACAGGGTTATGTGGGGCCGTCCTACGAGCAGTACTTC.

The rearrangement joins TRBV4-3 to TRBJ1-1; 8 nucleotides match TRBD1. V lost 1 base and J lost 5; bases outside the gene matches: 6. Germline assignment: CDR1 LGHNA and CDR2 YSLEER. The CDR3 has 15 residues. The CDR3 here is CASSQVGTGSTEAFF. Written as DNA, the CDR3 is TGCGCCAGCAGCCAAGTCGGGACAGGATCAACTGAAGCTTTCTTT.

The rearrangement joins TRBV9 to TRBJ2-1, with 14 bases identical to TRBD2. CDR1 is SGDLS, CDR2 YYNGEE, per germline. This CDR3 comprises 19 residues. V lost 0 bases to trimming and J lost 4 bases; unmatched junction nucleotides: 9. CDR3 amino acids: CASSVGGLGLAGEYNEQFF. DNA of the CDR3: TGTGCCAGCAGCGTAGGGGGCTTGGGACTAGCGGGAGAGTACAATGAGCAGTTCTTC. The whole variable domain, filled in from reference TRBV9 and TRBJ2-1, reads DSGVTQTPKHLITATGQRVTLRCSPRSGDLSVYWYQQSLDQGLQFLIQYYNGEERAKGNILERFSAQQFPDLHSELNLSSLELGDSALYFCASSVGGLGLAGEYNEQFFGPGTRLTVL.

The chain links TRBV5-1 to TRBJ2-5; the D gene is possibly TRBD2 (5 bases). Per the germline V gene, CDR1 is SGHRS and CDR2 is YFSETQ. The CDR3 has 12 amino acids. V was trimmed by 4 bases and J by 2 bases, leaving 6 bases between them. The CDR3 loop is CASSTGQETQYF. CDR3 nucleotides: TGCGCCAGCAGCACGGGACAAGAGACCCAGTACTTC.

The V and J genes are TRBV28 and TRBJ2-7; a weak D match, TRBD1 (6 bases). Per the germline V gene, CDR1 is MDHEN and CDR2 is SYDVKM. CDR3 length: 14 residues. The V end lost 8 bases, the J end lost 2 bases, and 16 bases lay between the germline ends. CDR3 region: CASQKGVEPYEQYF. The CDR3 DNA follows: TGTGCCAGCCAAAAGGGGGTCGAGCCCTACGAGCAGTACTTC.

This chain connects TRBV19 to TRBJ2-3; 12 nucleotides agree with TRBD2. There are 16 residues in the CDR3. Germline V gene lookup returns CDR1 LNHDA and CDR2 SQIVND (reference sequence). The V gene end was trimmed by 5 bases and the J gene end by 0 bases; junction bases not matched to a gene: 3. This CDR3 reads CASSQGLAGSTDTQYF. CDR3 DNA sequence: TGTGCCAGTAGTCAAGGACTAGCGGGGAGCACAGATACGCAGTATTTT.

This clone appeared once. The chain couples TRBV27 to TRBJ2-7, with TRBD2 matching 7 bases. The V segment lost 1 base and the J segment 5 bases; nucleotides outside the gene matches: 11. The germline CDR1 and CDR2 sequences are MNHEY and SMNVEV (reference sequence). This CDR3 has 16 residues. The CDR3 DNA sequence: TGTGCCAGCAGTTTATATCCCGGGACTAAATTCAACGAGCAGTACTTC. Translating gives CASSLYPGTKFNEQYF.

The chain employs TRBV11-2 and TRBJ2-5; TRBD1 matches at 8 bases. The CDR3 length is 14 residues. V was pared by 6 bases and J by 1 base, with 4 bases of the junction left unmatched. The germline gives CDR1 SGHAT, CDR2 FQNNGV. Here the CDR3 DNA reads TGTGCCAGCAGTCCGACAGGGGTCCAAGAGACCCAGTACTTC. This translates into CASSPTGVQETQYF. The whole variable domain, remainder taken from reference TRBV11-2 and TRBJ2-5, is EAGVAQSPRYKIIEKRQSVAFWCNPISGHATLYWYQQILGQGPKLLIQFQNNGVVDDSQLPKDRFSAERLKGVDSTLKIQPAKLEDSAVYLCASSPTGVQETQYFGPGTRLLVL.

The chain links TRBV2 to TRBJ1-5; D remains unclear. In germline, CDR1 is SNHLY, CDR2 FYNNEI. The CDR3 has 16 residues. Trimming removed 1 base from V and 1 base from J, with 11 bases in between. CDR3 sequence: CASSEVGSGSNQPQHF. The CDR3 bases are TGTGCCAGCAGTGAAGTGGGATCGGGGAGCAATCAGCCCCAGCATTTT.

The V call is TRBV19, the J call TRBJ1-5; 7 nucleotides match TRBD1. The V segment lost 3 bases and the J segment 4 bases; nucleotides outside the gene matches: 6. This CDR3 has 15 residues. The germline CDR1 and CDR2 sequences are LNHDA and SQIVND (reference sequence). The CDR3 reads CASSIQGGRNQPQHF. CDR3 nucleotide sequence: TGTGCCAGTAGTATTCAGGGGGGACGGAATCAGCCCCAGCATTTT.